One and the same sample provided the 17 T cell receptor beta chains below, sequenced in a study of beta chain features in type 1 diabetes. cDNA synthesis used the whole RNA isolate, giving expressed TCRB sequences. Using immunoSEQ multiplex PCR, the repertoire was profiled, and TCRdb retains in-frame clones only, with some absent. Seen here are around 330,000 clones, 11% observed once, and the top ten hold over 0.015%. The sample was naive CD4+ T cells from blood. Receptor source: a woman aged 25 to 45 in good health.

In this sample, this clone turned up a few times. A read error may produce the germline difference seen at one junction end. The gene calls are TRBV6-5 and TRBJ1-1; 8 bases map to TRBD1. The germline gives CDR1 MNHEY, CDR2 SVGAGI. The length of the CDR3 is 13 residues. CDR3 bases: TGTGCCAGCAGTTACTCCACCGACGGACAGGGAGAGTTT. Translation gives CASSYSTDGQGEF.

This clone was detected a few times. The chain combines TRBV27 with TRBJ2-3, with no clear D. Germline lookup yields CDR1 MNHEY and CDR2 SMNVEV (reference sequence). CDR3 length: 13 residues. V lost 6 bases, J lost 1 base, and 8 bases lay in between. Written as DNA, the CDR3 is TGTGCCAGCAGCTCCTACGGCACAGATACGCAGTATTTT. This gives the protein CASSSYGTDTQYF.

The V gene is TRBV25-1, the J gene TRBJ2-1; TRBD2 agrees at 9 bases. With V trimmed by 4 bases and J by 7 bases, 8 bases remained unmatched. The CDR3 is 15 residues long. Per the germline V gene, CDR1 is MGHDK and CDR2 is SYGVNS. CDR3 residues: CASSVSLAGRNEQFF. The CDR3 nucleotides read TGTGCCAGCAGTGTAAGTCTAGCGGGAAGGAATGAGCAGTTCTTC.

This chain joins TRBV15 and TRBJ2-1; 8 bases agree with TRBD2. Germline V gene data show CDR1 as LNHNV and CDR2 as YYDKDF (reference sequence). V dropped 4 bases and J dropped 14; count of bases not matched to a gene: 7. The CDR3 extends over 12 amino acids. This CDR3 is CATSNREGGKFF. CDR3 sequence (DNA): TGTGCCACCAGCAATCGGGAGGGCGGGAAGTTCTTC.

The chain couples TRBV5-4 to TRBJ2-1; TRBD2 matches 11 bases. Germline assignment: CDR1 SGHNT and CDR2 YYREEE (reference sequence). The CDR3 loop spans 16 amino acids. Trimming took 3 bases from V and 6 from J; bases not matched to a gene: 8. CDR3 protein: CASSSVAGGRGNEQFF. The CDR3 DNA sequence: TGTGCCAGCAGCTCGGTAGCGGGAGGGAGAGGCAATGAGCAGTTCTTC.

The V and J genes are TRBV30 and TRBJ2-1, with a tentative D call TRBD2 (7 bases). V was pared by 8 bases and J by 8 bases, with 13 bases between. The CDR3 spans 11 residues. CDR1 is GTSNPN and CDR2 is SVGIG in the germline V gene (reference sequence). This CDR3 is CAGKGGDEQFF. The CDR3 DNA sequence: TGTGCCGGAAAGGGGGGGGATGAGCAGTTCTTC.

The chain is built from TRBV29-1 and TRBJ2-7; no firm D call. The V end lost 7 bases, the J end lost 2 bases, and 18 bases lay between the germline ends. Germline V CDR1 and CDR2: SQVTM, ANQGSEA. The CDR3 has 14 residues. CDR3 in DNA: TGCAGCGCTGTTGGGCAGGCGCCCCCCTACGAGCAGTACTTC. Amino acid sequence: CSAVGQAPPYEQYF.

This clone came up a few times. The gene calls are TRBV5-6 and TRBJ2-2; no clear D. CDR3 length: 13 amino acids. Trimming took off 1 base at V and 5 bases at J, with 6 bases between the two ends. Looked up from germline, CDR1 is SGHDT and CDR2 is YYEEEE. CDR3 protein: CASSLSSTGELFF. The DNA of the CDR3 is TGTGCCAGCAGCTTGTCGAGTACCGGGGAGCTGTTTTTT.

The chain combines TRBV28 with TRBJ2-3; unclear D gene. CDR3 size: 14 residues. Trimming removed 6 bases at V and 2 bases at J, with 12 bases between. Germline assignment: CDR1 MDHEN and CDR2 SYDVKM. The CDR3 loop reads CASRKNGHTDTQYF. In DNA, the CDR3 is TGTGCCAGCAGGAAGAATGGCCACACAGATACGCAGTATTTT.

This chain joins TRBV28 and TRBJ2-5, with D possibly being TRBD2 (7 bases). The CDR3 is made up of 16 amino acids. The germline V and J ends were trimmed by 3 bases and 3 bases, with 17 bases remaining between them. Germline CDR1 MDHEN, CDR2 SYDVKM. This CDR3 reads CASSLWGGLGEETQYF. The CDR3 DNA reads as TGTGCCAGCAGTTTGTGGGGGGGCTTAGGGGAAGAGACCCAGTACTTC.

V gene TRBV30 combines with J gene TRBJ2-7; TRBD2 aligns across 14 bases. Per germline, CDR1 GTSNPN and CDR2 SVGIG (reference sequence). V shed 1 base, J shed 5 bases, and the junction held 7 bases outside the gene matches. This CDR3 comprises 16 residues. The CDR3 reads CAWSAGTSGSHNEQYF. CDR3 in DNA: TGTGCCTGGAGTGCGGGGACTAGCGGGAGTCACAACGAGCAGTACTTC. Full variable domain (rest looked up from reference TRBV30 and TRBJ2-7): SQTIHQWPATLVQPVGSPLSLECTVEGTSNPNLYWYRQAAGRGLQLLFYSVGIGQISSEVPQNLSASRPQDRQFILSSKKLLLSDSGFYLCAWSAGTSGSHNEQYFGPGTRLTVT.

This clone was counted a few times. Different DNA sequences within this sample yield the same CDR3. This chain links TRBV30 with TRBJ1-1; D gene ambiguous. There are 13 residues in the CDR3. Trimming shortened V by 0 bases and J by 4 bases, and 9 bases separated the two germline ends. From germline, CDR1 is GTSNPN and CDR2 SVGIG (reference sequence). Here the CDR3 reads CAWSVQGSTEAFF. The CDR3 region has the DNA TGTGCCTGGAGTGTACAAGGGAGCACTGAAGCTTTCTTT.

The CDR3, as DNA: TGTGCCAGCAGTTCCCCGGACACACTCTACGAGCAGTACTTC. It specifies CASSSPDTLYEQYF. J is TRBJ2-7 and V is TRBV28; weak D call: TRBD1 (5 bases). Germline V lookup: CDR1 MDHEN, CDR2 SYDVKM. This CDR3 contains 14 residues. V lost 4 bases and J lost 3, with 13 bases in between. The full variable domain, its missing parts supplied by reference TRBV28 and TRBJ2-7, is DVKVTQSSRYLVKRTGEKVFLECVQDMDHENMFWYRQDPGLGLRLIYFSYDVKMKEKGDIPEGYSVSREKKERFSLILESASTNQTSMYLCASSSPDTLYEQYFGPGTRLTVT.

The chain joins TRBV19 to TRBJ1-2, with D possibly matching TRBD1 (6 bases). With 10 bases removed from V and 4 bases from J, the gap between germline ends came to 25 bases. The CDR3 has 16 amino acids. The germline V gene encodes CDR1 LNHDA and CDR2 SQIVND (reference sequence). This CDR3 is CATYGPRRGHSYGYTF. CDR3 DNA sequence: TGTGCCACTTACGGCCCTCGCAGGGGTCATAGCTATGGCTACACCTTC.

This clone turned up a few times. V gene TRBV28 combines with J gene TRBJ2-1, with 7 positions matching TRBD1. This CDR3 comprises 15 residues. V was pared by 2 bases and J by 6 bases, with 7 bases of the junction left unmatched. In germline, CDR1 is MDHEN, CDR2 SYDVKM. Here the CDR3 reads CASSLLQGTVNEQFF. CDR3 in DNA: TGTGCCAGCAGTTTACTACAGGGGACAGTCAATGAGCAGTTCTTC.

This clone was counted a few times. The V call is TRBV6-1, the J call TRBJ1-5; D is unresolved. The ends were cut back, 7 bases at V and 9 bases at J, with 16 bases in the middle. Looked up from germline, CDR1 is MNHNS and CDR2 is SASEGT. The CDR3 totals 13 residues. In DNA form, the CDR3 reads TGTGCCAGCACTACGGACTCGCGGGCGCCCCAGCATTTT. It translates to CASTTDSRAPQHF.

This chain links TRBV4-3 with TRBJ2-1, with TRBD2 as a possible D gene (6 bases). V shed 1 base and J shed 0 bases, with 13 bases lying between them. The CDR3 is 17 residues long. CDR1 and CDR2 from the germline V gene are LGHNA and YSLEER. CDR3 DNA: TGCGCCAGCAGCCAAGGCGGGGCGGGTAGCTCCTACAATGAGCAGTTCTTC. Translated, it gives CASSQGGAGSSYNEQFF.